Listed below are T cell receptor beta chains from one sample, sequenced in a study of shared clonotypes between healthy human individuals. The assay was immunoSEQ multiplex PCR, and TCRdb's table has in-frame clones only and misses some. Of approximately 530,000 clones in the sample, less than 96% are singletons; the top ten hold 0.06%. Sequenced material: naive CD4+ T cells sorted from blood. Receptors originate from a woman under 40 in good health. Both conserved end residues are part of each CDR3. D genes are given only for firm matches. Some rows have no size entry. The others give once, few or many, or a class for an expanded clone.

TRBV7-6	NA	NA	TRBJ1-4	TGTGCCAGCAGCTTAGGACCTCCGGAAAAACTGTTTTTT	CASSLGPPEKLFF
TRBV5-1	NA	NA	TRBJ1-1	TGCGCCAGCAGCTTAGGACAGAGGAGTGAAGCTTTCTTT	CASSLGQRSEAFF
TRBV30	NA	NA	TRBJ1-1	TGTGCCTGGAGTGAACCCTCGACCGGGAACACTGAAGCTTTCTTT	CAWSEPSTGNTEAFF
TRBV6-6	TRBD2	NA	TRBJ2-5	TGTGCCAGCAGTTGGCTAGCGGGAGAGACCCAGTACTTC	CASSWLAGETQYF
TRBV28	NA	NA	TRBJ2-1	TGTGCCAGCAGCTTGAACTACAATGAGCAGTTCTTC	CASSLNYNEQFF
TRBV18	NA	NA	TRBJ1-1	TGTGCCAGCTCACCTCAGTGGGGGGATGAAGCTTTCTTT	CASSPQWGDEAFF
TRBV6-1	NA	NA	TRBJ1-5	TGTGCCAGCAGTGAAAAGGAGGGAGGCAATCAGCCCCAGCATTTT	CASSEKEGGNQPQHF
TRBV10-2	NA	NA	TRBJ1-3	TGCGCCAGCAGGGTCGCGGGTGTCTCTGGAAACACCATATATTTT	CASRVAGVSGNTIYF
TRBV11-3	TRBD1	NA	TRBJ2-7	TGTGCCAGCAGCTTAGAGACAGGGTTCTCCTACGAGCAGTACTTC	CASSLETGFSYEQYF
TRBV4-1	NA	NA	TRBJ1-1	TGCGCCAGCAGCCAAAGGGGAGGTCAGTCCAACACTGAAGCTTTCTTT	CASSQRGGQSNTEAFF
TRBV6-5	TRBD2	NA	TRBJ2-5	TGTGCCAGCAGTTACCGGCTAGCGGGAGGGCAAGAGACCCAGTACTTC	CASSYRLAGGQETQYF
TRBV5-4	TRBD2	NA	TRBJ2-5	TGTGCCAGCAGCTCCTTTCTAGCGGGGGAGACCCAGTACTTC	CASSSFLAGETQYF
TRBV30	NA	NA	TRBJ2-5	TGTGCCTGGTCCAACGGTAAGACCCAGTACTTC	CAWSNGKTQYF
TRBV14	NA	once	TRBJ1-1	TGTGCCAGCAGCGCAGGGTACACTGAAGCTTTCTTT	CASSAGYTEAFF
TRBV30	NA	NA	TRBJ2-7	TGTGCCTGGAGTATCCTATCCTACGAGCAGTACTTC	CAWSILSYEQYF
TRBV30	TRBD1	NA	TRBJ1-1	TGTGCCTGGAGGGGGGGACAGGGGAGCGATGGAGCTTTCTTT	CAWRGGQGSDGAFF
TRBV13	TRBD1	NA	TRBJ2-5	TGTGCCAGCAGCCTGGGACAGGAAGAGACCCAGTACTTC	CASSLGQEETQYF
TRBV28	TRBD2	NA	TRBJ2-2	TGTGCCAGCAGTGACTACCCGTCCGGGACTAGCGGGAGGCGCGGCACCGGGGAGCTGTTTTTT	CASSDYPSGTSGRRGTGELFF
TRBV5-1	NA	NA	TRBJ2-7	TGCGCCAGCAGCTTAGCATCCTACGAGCAGTACTTC	CASSLASYEQYF
TRBV2	NA	NA	TRBJ2-7	TGTGCCAGCAGTGAACAGGGCTCCTACGAGCAGTACTTC	CASSEQGSYEQYF
TRBV28	TRBD2	NA	TRBJ2-1	TGTGCCAGCAGTCCGACTAGCGGGAGGAACAATGAGCAGTTCTTC	CASSPTSGRNNEQFF
TRBV5-1	NA	NA	TRBJ1-4	TGCGCCAGCAGCACTCGTCCTCCTCGGGAAAAACTGTTTTTT	CASSTRPPREKLFF
TRBV18	NA	NA	TRBJ2-5	TGTGCCAGCTCACCACCGGTTGGAAACCAAGAGACCCAGTACTTC	CASSPPVGNQETQYF
TRBV27	NA	NA	TRBJ1-4	TGTGCCAGCAGTCCTTTCGCGGCGGCCGAAGCAACTAATGAAAAACTGTTTTTT	CASSPFAAAEATNEKLFF
TRBV28	TRBD1	NA	TRBJ2-5	TGTGCCAGCAGTCGGGACAGTGAAAAGACCCAGTACTTC	CASSRDSEKTQYF
TRBV29-1	NA	NA	TRBJ2-5	TGCAGCGTTGGGGGGGCTGATCAAGAGACCCAGTACTTC	CSVGGADQETQYF
TRBV29-1	TRBD1	once	TRBJ2-5	TGCAGCACGGGACAGGGGGCAGAAGAGACCCAGTACTTC	CSTGQGAEETQYF
TRBV5-6	NA	once	TRBJ2-7	TGTGCCAGCAGCTCCGCGGGCCTAGCAGATGACGAGCAGTACTTC	CASSSAGLADDEQYF
TRBV5-1	NA	NA	TRBJ2-2	TGCGCCAGCAGCTTATACAACACCGGGGAGCTGTTTTTT	CASSLYNTGELFF
TRBV15	TRBD1	NA	TRBJ2-7	TGTGCCACGAGACAGGGGCGAACCTACTACGAGCAGTACTTC	CATRQGRTYYEQYF
TRBV29-1	NA	NA	TRBJ1-3	TGCAGCGTGACGGGGGGGTCGGGAAACACCATATATTTT	CSVTGGSGNTIYF
TRBV18	TRBD2	NA	TRBJ2-1	TGTGCCAGCTCACCACTTCTGCCGGGACTAGCGTCCTACAATGAGCAGTTCTTC	CASSPLLPGLASYNEQFF
TRBV19	NA	NA	TRBJ2-6	TGTGCCAGTTCAGGTACTGGGGCCAACGTCCTGACTTTC	CASSGTGANVLTF
TRBV19	TRBD1	NA	TRBJ2-2	TGTGCCAGCAGTATGGAATATCGGGGACAGGGTGTCACCGGGGAGCTGTTTTTT	CASSMEYRGQGVTGELFF
TRBV29-1	TRBD2	NA	TRBJ2-5	TGCAGCGTCTGGACTAGCGGGAGGGGGGCGCGAGAGACCCAGTACTTC	CSVWTSGRGARETQYF
TRBV6-1	NA	NA	TRBJ2-5	TGTGCCAGCCTGATTGCGGGCTTGGATGCAGAGACCCAGTACTTC	CASLIAGLDAETQYF
TRBV28	TRBD1	NA	TRBJ1-1	TGTGCCAGCGGGACAGGGACGGCGGAAGCTTTCTTT	CASGTGTAEAFF
TRBV2	NA	NA	TRBJ2-4	TGTGCCAGCAGTGTCCCCGGGCTGCGAACCAAAAACATTCAGTACTTC	CASSVPGLRTKNIQYF
TRBV27	NA	NA	TRBJ2-7	TGTGCCAGCAGCCTTACCTCCTACGAGCAGTACTTC	CASSLTSYEQYF
TRBV5-1	NA	NA	TRBJ2-5	TGCGCCAGCAAAGACAGTGAAGAGACCCAGTACTTC	CASKDSEETQYF
TRBV30	TRBD1	NA	TRBJ1-3	TGTGCCTGGAGTGCAAGGGACAGGGCTGGAAACACCATATATTTT	CAWSARDRAGNTIYF
TRBV6-1	NA	NA	TRBJ2-7	TGTGCCAGCACAATGGGGGGCCGCTCCTACGAGCAGTACTTC	CASTMGGRSYEQYF
TRBV11-3	TRBD2	once	TRBJ2-3	TGTGCCAGCAGCTCGGGACTAGCGGGAGTTAGCACAGATACGCAGTATTTT	CASSSGLAGVSTDTQYF
TRBV15	TRBD1	NA	TRBJ2-7	TGTGCCACCAGCAAATCACAGGGGAGCCACGAGCAGTACTTC	CATSKSQGSHEQYF
TRBV14	TRBD2	once	TRBJ2-7	TGTGCCAGCAGCCAAGGAAGCGCTAGCGGTAGCCCCTACGAGCAGTACTTC	CASSQGSASGSPYEQYF
TRBV20-1	NA	NA	TRBJ2-1	TGCAGTGCGACTCGTTCCAATGAGCAGTTCTTC	CSATRSNEQFF
TRBV23-1	NA	NA	TRBJ2-7	TGCGCCAGCAGTCAACGCCGACAGGGAGGGCGATGCGAGCAGTACTTC	CASSQRRQGGRCEQYF
TRBV5-1	NA	NA	TRBJ1-5	TGCGCCAGCAGCTTGACGGGAGGCGGCAATCAGCCCCAGCATTTT	CASSLTGGGNQPQHF
TRBV4-2	NA	NA	TRBJ1-4	TGTGCCAGCAGCCAAGTAATTAATGAAAAACTGTTTTTT	CASSQVINEKLFF
TRBV28	NA	NA	TRBJ2-6	TGTGCCAGCAGGGACAGTACCGGGGCCAACGTCCTGACTTTC	CASRDSTGANVLTF
TRBV7-2	TRBD2	NA	TRBJ2-7	TGTGCCAGCAGCTTAGCAGGACTAGCGATCGAGCAGTACTTC	CASSLAGLAIEQYF
TRBV6-4	NA	NA	TRBJ1-2	TGTGCCAGCAGTGACTCGACTCGGGCAGGGAGTACTAACTATGGCTACACCTTC	CASSDSTRAGSTNYGYTF
TRBV4-1	TRBD1	NA	TRBJ2-7	TGCGCCAGCAGCCTCCGACAGGGGGCCTCCTACGAGCAGTACTTC	CASSLRQGASYEQYF
TRBV5-1	NA	NA	TRBJ2-7	TGCGCCAGCAGCTTGTTTTTTCAGGGGGGCTCCTACGAGCAGTACTTC	CASSLFFQGGSYEQYF
TRBV28	NA	NA	TRBJ1-4	TGTGCCAGCAGTTCTCCGGGACAAGAAAATGAAAAACTGTTTTTT	CASSSPGQENEKLFF
TRBV7-3	NA	once	TRBJ2-7	TGTGCCAGCCGACGGCCTTCCTACGAGCAGTACTTC	CASRRPSYEQYF
TRBV13	TRBD2	NA	TRBJ2-3	TGTGCCAGCAGCTTAGGCGGGACTAGCGGGAGGGCAGATACGCAGTATTTT	CASSLGGTSGRADTQYF
TRBV10-1	NA	NA	TRBJ2-3	TGCGCCAGCAGTGAGTCGACTCCCACAGATACGCAGTATTTT	CASSESTPTDTQYF
TRBV6-5	NA	NA	TRBJ2-5	TGTGCCAGCAGCCAGGACGGCCTAGCCCAGTACTTC	CASSQDGLAQYF